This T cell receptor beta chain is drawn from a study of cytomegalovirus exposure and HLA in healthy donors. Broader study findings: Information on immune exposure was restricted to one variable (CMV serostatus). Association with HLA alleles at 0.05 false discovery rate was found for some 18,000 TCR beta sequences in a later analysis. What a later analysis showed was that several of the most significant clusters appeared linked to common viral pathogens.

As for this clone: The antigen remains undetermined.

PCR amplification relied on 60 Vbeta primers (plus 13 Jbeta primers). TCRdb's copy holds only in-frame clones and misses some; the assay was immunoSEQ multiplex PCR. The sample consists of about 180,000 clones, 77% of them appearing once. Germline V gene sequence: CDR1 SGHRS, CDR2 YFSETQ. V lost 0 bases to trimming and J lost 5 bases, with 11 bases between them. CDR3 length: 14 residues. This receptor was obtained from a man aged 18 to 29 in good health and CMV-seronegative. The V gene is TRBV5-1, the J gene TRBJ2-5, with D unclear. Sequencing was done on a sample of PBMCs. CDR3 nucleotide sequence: TGCGCCAGCAGCTTGGCCTCCGCCGGGGAGACCCAGTACTTC. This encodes CASSLASAGETQYF.